The clone carrying this T cell receptor (beta chain) has a single count. As yet, its antigen is unknown. A CD45RA+ naive subset and a CD45RA-negative memory subset were split from CD4+ cells. The record originates from a study of shared clonotypes between healthy human individuals. The wider study: Each donor's CD4 naive and CD4 memory cells filled three plates apiece, CD8 naive two, and CD8 memory one.

General study results and limits: Generation of non-shared clonotypes was less probable than generation of clonotypes shared by all four donors.

This CDR3 is built from 17 residues. The ends lost 0 bases at V and 7 bases at J; junction bases unmatched: 12. The germline V gene encodes CDR1 MRHNA and CDR2 SNTAGT. Sequencing was performed with immunoSEQ multiplex PCR; in TCRdb, only in-frame clones are kept and a portion is missing. The data hold around 1.6 million clones, with 95% to 99% observed a single time. The gene calls are TRBV6-4 and TRBJ2-1; 7 nucleotides agree with TRBD2. The specimen sequenced was naive CD4+ T cells sorted from blood. Indicated subset: CD45RA+ positively selected. The clonotype originates from a man aged 25-45 years in good health. The CDR3, as DNA: TGTGCCAGCAGTGACTCGATGGGTCGCGGGAGCGCGAATGAGCAGTTCTTC. The encoded protein is CASSDSMGRGSANEQFF.